The entry below gives a single T cell receptor (beta chain) sequence along with its context. The antigen remains undetermined. This sample is part of a study of cytomegalovirus exposure and HLA in healthy donors. The CDR3 totals 11 residues. Looked up from germline, CDR1 is KGHSH and CDR2 is LQKENI. V was trimmed by 5 bases and J by 4 bases, leaving 6 bases between them. Use of 60 Vbeta and 13 Jbeta primers characterized the PCR. This table comes from immunoSEQ multiplex PCR, and its TCRdb copy is limited to in-frame clones, with some not included. The profile shows 150,000 to 200,000 clones, 70% to 90% of them singletons. Findings and caveats of the study: Researchers reported from a later analysis that most CMV-associated TCR beta chains appeared HLA-restricted. Analyzed later, association rates of TCRs varied across HLA loci, with DRB1 most and HLA-C fewest. Reportedly, fewer N-insertions than the roughly 700-donor mean appeared in an Asian-associated ancestry cluster in a later analysis.

The chain carries TRBV18 and TRBJ2-7, with a possible D match to TRBD1 (6 bases). The sequence came from a man aged 18 to 29 in good health and CMV-seropositive. Material for sequencing was PBMCs. This CDR3 is CASSGQYEQYF. CDR3 bases: TGTGCCAGCTCAGGACAGTACGAGCAGTACTTC.